One and the same sample provided the 5 T cell receptor beta chains below, sequenced in a study of shared clonotypes between healthy human individuals. Data came from immunoSEQ multiplex PCR; TCRdb stores just in-frame clones and leaves some out. The data hold around 440,000 clones, with 75% to 80% observed a single time. The sequencing input was PBMCs. These receptors originate from a woman aged 40 to 50 in good health. Some clones in this sample may be carry-over from other donors' samples.

CDR3 DNA: TGTGCCAGCAGCTTAGGTAGTGGACAGTTCTACGAGCAGTACTTC. Translation: CASSLGSGQFYEQYF. The chain couples TRBV11-2 to TRBJ2-7, with a weak D call TRBD1 (6 bases). This CDR3 comprises 15 residues. Trimming pared 1 base from V and 3 bases from J, leaving 13 bases between. CDR1 and CDR2 (germline): SGHAT, FQNNGV.

Note on this clone: This is likely an artifact of a read error, given a far larger clone one base away. This rearrangement joins TRBV11-2 to TRBJ2-6, with D hard to call. The germline V gene has CDR1 SGHAT and CDR2 FQNNGV. The CDR3 sequence is 13 residues long. Trimming left V 3 bases short and J 0 bases short, with 0 bases between. The CDR3 is CASSFSGANVLTF. The CDR3 coding sequence is TGTGCCAGCAGCTTCTCTGGGGCCAACGTCCTGACTTTC.

This clone was recorded once. The V and J genes are TRBV5-6 and TRBJ1-3; D might be TRBD1 (5 bases). Trimming shortened V by 4 bases and J by 4 bases, and 15 bases separated the two germline ends. The CDR3 has 15 amino acids. Germline-derived CDR1 and CDR2 are SGHDT and YYEEEE. CDR3 amino acids: CASSPDRSVGNTIYF. The CDR3 DNA sequence: TGTGCCAGCAGCCCCGACAGATCAGTGGGAAACACCATATATTTT.

The genes are TRBV5-1 and TRBJ2-7; tentatively, D is TRBD1 (5 bases). Germline lookup yields CDR1 SGHRS and CDR2 YFSETQ. Trimming removed 0 bases from V and 4 bases from J, with 14 bases in between. The CDR3 sequence is 15 residues long. DNA for the CDR3: TGCGCCAGCAGCTTGGGGGTGGCGACAGTGTACGAGCAGTACTTC. Translated, it gives CASSLGVATVYEQYF.

This clone was observed a single time. V and J are TRBV11-2 and TRBJ2-2; 9 bases align to TRBD1. With 5 bases clipped from V and 5 bases from J, the junction kept 6 bases outside the gene matches. In germline, CDR1 is SGHAT, CDR2 FQNNGV. The CDR3 has 15 amino acids. The CDR3 spells CASSLGQGWTGELFF. Here the CDR3 DNA reads TGTGCCAGCAGCCTGGGACAGGGATGGACCGGGGAGCTGTTTTTT.